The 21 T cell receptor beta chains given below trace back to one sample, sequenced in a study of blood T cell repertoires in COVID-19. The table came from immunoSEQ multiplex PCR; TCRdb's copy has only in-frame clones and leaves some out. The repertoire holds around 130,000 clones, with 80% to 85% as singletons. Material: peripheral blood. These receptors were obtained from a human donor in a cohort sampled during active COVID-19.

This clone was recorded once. The CDR3 region has the DNA TGTGCCAGCAGCGTAGCTACGGGCAGGGCCCAAGAGACCCAGTACTTC. This sequence encodes CASSVATGRAQETQYF. The chain couples TRBV9 to TRBJ2-5; D perhaps matches TRBD1 (5 bases). This CDR3 comprises 16 residues. In germline, CDR1 is SGDLS, CDR2 YYNGEE. V shed 0 bases and J shed 1 base, with 13 bases lying between them.

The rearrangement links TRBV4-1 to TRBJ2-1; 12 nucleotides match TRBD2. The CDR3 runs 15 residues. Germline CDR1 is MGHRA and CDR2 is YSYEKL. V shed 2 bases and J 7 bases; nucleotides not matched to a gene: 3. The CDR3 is CASSQPSGGANEQFF. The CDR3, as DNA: TGCGCCAGCAGCCAACCTAGCGGGGGGGCGAATGAGCAGTTCTTC.

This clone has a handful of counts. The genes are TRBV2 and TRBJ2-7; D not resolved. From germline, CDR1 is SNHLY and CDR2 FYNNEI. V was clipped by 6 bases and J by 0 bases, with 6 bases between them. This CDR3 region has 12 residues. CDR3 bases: TGTGCCAGCAGATGGAGCTCCTACGAGCAGTACTTC. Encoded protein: CASRWSSYEQYF. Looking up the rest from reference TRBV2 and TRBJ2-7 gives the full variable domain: EPEVTQTPSHQVTQMGQEVILRCVPISNHLYFYWYRQILGQKVEFLVSFYNNEISEKSEIFDDQFSVERPDGSNFTLKIRSTKLEDSAMYFCASRWSSYEQYFGPGTRLTVT.

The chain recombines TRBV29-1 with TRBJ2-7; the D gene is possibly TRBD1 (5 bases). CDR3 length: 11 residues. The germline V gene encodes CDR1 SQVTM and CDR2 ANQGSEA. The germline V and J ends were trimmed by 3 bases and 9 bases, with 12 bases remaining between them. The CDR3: CSVEKGYRQYF. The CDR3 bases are TGCAGCGTTGAGAAGGGGTATAGGCAGTACTTC.

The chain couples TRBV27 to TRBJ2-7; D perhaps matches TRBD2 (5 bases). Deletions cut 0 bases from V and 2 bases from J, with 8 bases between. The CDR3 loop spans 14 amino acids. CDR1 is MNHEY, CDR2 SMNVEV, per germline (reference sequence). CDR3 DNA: TGTGCCAGCAGTTTATCCCCGGGAACCTACGAGCAGTACTTC. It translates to CASSLSPGTYEQYF.

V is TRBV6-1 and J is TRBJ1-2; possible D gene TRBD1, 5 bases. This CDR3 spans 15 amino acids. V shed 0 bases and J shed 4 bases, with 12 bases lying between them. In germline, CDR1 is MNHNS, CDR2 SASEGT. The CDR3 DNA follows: TGTGCCAGCAGTGAAGCCTCAGGGCTTAGCTATGGCTACACCTTC. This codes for CASSEASGLSYGYTF.

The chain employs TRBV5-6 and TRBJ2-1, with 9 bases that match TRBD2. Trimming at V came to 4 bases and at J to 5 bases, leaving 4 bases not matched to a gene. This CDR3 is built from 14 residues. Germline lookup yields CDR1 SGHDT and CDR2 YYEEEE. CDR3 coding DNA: TGTGCCAGCAGCGGACTAGCGCCAGACAATGAGCAGTTCTTC. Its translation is CASSGLAPDNEQFF.

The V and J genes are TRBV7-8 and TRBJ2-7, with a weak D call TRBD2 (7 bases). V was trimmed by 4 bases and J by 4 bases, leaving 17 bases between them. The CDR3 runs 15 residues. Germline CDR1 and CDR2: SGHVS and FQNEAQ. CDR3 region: CASSSQGGGLYEQYF. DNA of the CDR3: TGTGCCAGCAGCTCCCAGGGAGGGGGGCTATACGAGCAGTACTTC.

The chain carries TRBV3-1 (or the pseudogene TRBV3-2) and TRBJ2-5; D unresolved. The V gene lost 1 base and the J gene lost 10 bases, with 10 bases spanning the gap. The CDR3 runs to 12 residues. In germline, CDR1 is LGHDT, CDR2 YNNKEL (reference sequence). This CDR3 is CASSQVNQNQYF. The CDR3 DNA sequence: TGTGCCAGCAGCCAAGTAAACCAGAACCAGTACTTC.

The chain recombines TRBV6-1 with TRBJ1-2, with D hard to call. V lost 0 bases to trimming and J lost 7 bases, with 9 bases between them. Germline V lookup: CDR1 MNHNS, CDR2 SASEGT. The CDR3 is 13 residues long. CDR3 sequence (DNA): TGTGCCAGCAGTGAAGCGAGGAAGTTTGGCTACACCTTC. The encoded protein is CASSEARKFGYTF.

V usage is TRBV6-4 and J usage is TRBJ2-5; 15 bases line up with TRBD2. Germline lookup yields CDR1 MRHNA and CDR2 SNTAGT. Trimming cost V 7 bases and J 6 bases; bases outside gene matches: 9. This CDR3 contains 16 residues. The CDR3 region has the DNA TGTGCCAGCACCCCAAGGGGGACTAGCGGGGGGCAGACCCAGTACTTC. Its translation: CASTPRGTSGGQTQYF.

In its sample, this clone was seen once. For the CDR3, the DNA is TGTGCCAGTCTGGCCGAATTTGGAAACACCATATATTTT. This encodes CASLAEFGNTIYF. The gene calls are TRBV6-5 and TRBJ1-3; no clear D gene. From germline, CDR1 is MNHEY and CDR2 SVGAGI. The CDR3 spans 13 residues. Trimming shortened V by 9 bases and J by 3 bases, and 12 bases separated the two germline ends.

The CDR3 spells CASSQDRWSGTSTDTQYF. CDR3 nucleotide sequence: TGCGCCAGCAGCCAAGATAGGTGGAGTGGTACTAGCACAGATACGCAGTATTTT. V usage is TRBV4-1 and J usage is TRBJ2-3; D unclear. Germline values: CDR1 MGHRA, CDR2 YSYEKL. The CDR3 sequence is 18 residues long. Trimming shortened V by 0 bases and J by 0 bases, and 16 bases separated the two germline ends.

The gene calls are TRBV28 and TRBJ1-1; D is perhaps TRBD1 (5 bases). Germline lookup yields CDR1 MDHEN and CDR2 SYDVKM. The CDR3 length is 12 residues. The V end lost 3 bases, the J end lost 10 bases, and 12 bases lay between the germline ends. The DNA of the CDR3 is TGTGCCAGCAGTTTGAGGACACCGGGAGCTTTCTTT. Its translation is CASSLRTPGAFF.

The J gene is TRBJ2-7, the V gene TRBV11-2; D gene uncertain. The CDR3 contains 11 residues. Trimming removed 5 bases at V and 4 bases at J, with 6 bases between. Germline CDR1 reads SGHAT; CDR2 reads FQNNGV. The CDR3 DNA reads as TGTGCCAGCAGCGTCCAGTACGAGCAGTACTTC. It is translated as CASSVQYEQYF.

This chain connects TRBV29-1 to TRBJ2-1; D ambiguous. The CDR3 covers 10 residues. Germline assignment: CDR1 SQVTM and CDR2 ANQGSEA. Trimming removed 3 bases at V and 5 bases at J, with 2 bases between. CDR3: CSVDNNEQFF. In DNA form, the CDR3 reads TGCAGCGTTGACAACAATGAGCAGTTCTTC.

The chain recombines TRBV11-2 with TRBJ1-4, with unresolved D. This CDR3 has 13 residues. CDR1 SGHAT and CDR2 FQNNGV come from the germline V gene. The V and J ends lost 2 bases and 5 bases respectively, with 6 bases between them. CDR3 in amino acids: CASSLWQNEKLFF. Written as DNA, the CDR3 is TGTGCCAGCAGCTTATGGCAGAATGAAAAACTGTTTTTT.

CDR3 sequence reads: CASSSGLAGVYYEQYF. The CDR3 region has the DNA TGTGCCAGCAGCTCGGGACTAGCGGGGGTGTACTACGAGCAGTACTTC. This chain uses TRBV13 with TRBJ2-7; 14 bases match TRBD2. The V gene end was trimmed by 4 bases and the J gene end by 3 bases; junction bases not matched to a gene: 5. From germline, CDR1 is PRHDT and CDR2 FYEKMQ (reference sequence). The CDR3 has 16 amino acids.

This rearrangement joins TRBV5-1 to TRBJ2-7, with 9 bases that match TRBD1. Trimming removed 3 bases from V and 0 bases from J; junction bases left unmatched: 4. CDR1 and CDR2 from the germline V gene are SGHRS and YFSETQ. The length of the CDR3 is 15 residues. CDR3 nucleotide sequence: TGCGCCAGCAGCTCCCGACAGGGGGGCTCCTACGAGCAGTACTTC. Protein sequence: CASSSRQGGSYEQYF.

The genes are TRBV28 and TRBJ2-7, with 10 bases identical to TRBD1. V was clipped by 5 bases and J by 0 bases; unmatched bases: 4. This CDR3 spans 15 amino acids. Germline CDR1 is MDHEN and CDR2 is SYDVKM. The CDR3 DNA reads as TGTGCCAGCAGTACCGGGACAGGGGTCTCCTACGAGCAGTACTTC. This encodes CASSTGTGVSYEQYF.

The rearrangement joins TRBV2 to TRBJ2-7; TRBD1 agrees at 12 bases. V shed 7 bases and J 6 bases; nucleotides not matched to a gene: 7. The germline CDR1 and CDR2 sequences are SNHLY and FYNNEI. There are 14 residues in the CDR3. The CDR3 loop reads CASKRGQGAREQYF. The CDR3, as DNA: TGTGCCAGCAAGAGGGGACAGGGGGCTCGCGAGCAGTACTTC.